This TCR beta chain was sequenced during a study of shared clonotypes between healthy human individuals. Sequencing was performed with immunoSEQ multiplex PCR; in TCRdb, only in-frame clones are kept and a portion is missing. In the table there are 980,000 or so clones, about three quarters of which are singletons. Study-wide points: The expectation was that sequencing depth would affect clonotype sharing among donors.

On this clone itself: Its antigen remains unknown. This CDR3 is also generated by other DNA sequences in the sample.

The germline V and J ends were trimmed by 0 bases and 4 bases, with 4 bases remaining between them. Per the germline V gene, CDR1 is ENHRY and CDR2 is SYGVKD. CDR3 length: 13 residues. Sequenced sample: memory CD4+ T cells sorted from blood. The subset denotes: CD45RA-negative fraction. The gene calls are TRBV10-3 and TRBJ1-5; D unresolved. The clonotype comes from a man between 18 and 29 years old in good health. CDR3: CAISESGNQPQHF. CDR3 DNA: TGTGCCATCAGTGAGTCAGGGAATCAGCCCCAGCATTTT.